These 12 T cell receptor beta chains were all obtained from the same sample, sequenced in a study of cytomegalovirus exposure and HLA in healthy donors. Data came from immunoSEQ multiplex PCR; TCRdb stores just in-frame clones and leaves some out. The data show 150,000 to 200,000 clones, roughly 82% seen once. The material sequenced was PBMCs. Every receptor here comes from a woman aged 18 to 35 in good health and CMV-seronegative.

The DNA of the CDR3 is TGTGCCAGCAGTAACGGCCCGACAACTGGAAACACCATATATTTT. It yields the protein CASSNGPTTGNTIYF. V and J are TRBV6-5 and TRBJ1-3; no reliable D call. CDR3 size: 15 residues. Trimming shortened V by 5 bases and J by 2 bases, and 13 bases separated the two germline ends. Germline loops: CDR1 MNHEY, CDR2 SVGAGI.

This rearrangement joins TRBV6-1 to TRBJ1-5; 8 bases are shared with TRBD1. The CDR3 is 14 amino acids. Germline CDR1 and CDR2: MNHNS and SASEGT. Trimming at V came to 6 bases and at J to 7 bases, leaving 8 bases not matched to a gene. The CDR3 sequence: CASRWTGRQQPQHF. In DNA, the CDR3 is TGTGCCAGCAGGTGGACAGGGCGCCAACAGCCCCAGCATTTT.

The rearrangement links TRBV10-1 to TRBJ2-1; 11 bases are shared with TRBD2. The CDR3 loop spans 16 amino acids. The trim removed 3 bases at V and 4 bases at J, leaving 5 bases unmatched. CDR1 WNHNN and CDR2 SYGVQD come from the germline V gene (reference sequence). CDR3 sequence (DNA): TGCGCCAGCAGTGATACTAGCGGGAGTTCTTACAATGAGCAGTTCTTC. Protein sequence: CASSDTSGSSYNEQFF.

CDR3 DNA sequence: TGCGCCAGCAGTCCAGGAACTCAAAAGGAGGGGTATGAGCAGTTCTTC. This encodes CASSPGTQKEGYEQFF. The chain links TRBV23-1 to TRBJ2-1, with D possibly being TRBD2 (6 bases). TRBV23-1 is annotated as an ORF whose role is uncertain. The CDR3 loop spans 16 amino acids. Trimming took 4 bases from V and 8 from J, leaving 21 bases between them.

The chain has TRBV5-4 and TRBJ1-2; D unclear. The V gene lost 0 bases and the J gene lost 2 bases, with 5 bases spanning the gap. Germline CDR1 and CDR2: SGHNT and YYREEE (reference sequence). The CDR3 runs 13 residues. The CDR3 protein is CASSLGENYGYTF. CDR3 DNA sequence: TGTGCCAGCAGCTTGGGAGAGAACTATGGCTACACCTTC.

The chain links TRBV6-5 to TRBJ2-7; 7 bases map to TRBD2. V gave up 7 bases and J gave up 7 bases; unmatched junction bases: 4. This CDR3 contains 11 residues. Germline assignment: CDR1 MNHEY and CDR2 SVGAGI. The CDR3 is CASIHGGEQYF. CDR3 sequence (DNA): TGTGCCAGCATCCACGGGGGGGAGCAGTACTTC.

The chain uses TRBV6-1 and TRBJ2-7, with D possibly being TRBD2 (6 bases). V dropped 4 bases and J dropped 3 bases, with 13 bases sitting between them. CDR3 size: 14 residues. CDR1 is MNHNS, CDR2 SASEGT, per germline. The CDR3 here is CASSGGSGHYEQYF. DNA of the CDR3: TGTGCCAGCAGTGGGGGCAGCGGGCACTACGAGCAGTACTTC.

This chain joins TRBV7-9 and TRBJ2-1; 11 bases fit TRBD2. CDR1 is SEHNR and CDR2 is FQNEAQ in the germline V gene (reference sequence). The CDR3 has 15 amino acids. V gave up 5 bases and J gave up 7 bases; unmatched junction bases: 7. The CDR3 DNA follows: TGTGCCAGCAGCAAACTAGCGGGAGCGGCAAATGAGCAGTTCTTC. This encodes CASSKLAGAANEQFF.

On this clone: The same CDR3 arises from other DNA sequences in this sample as well. The chain carries TRBV5-6 and TRBJ1-1, with 7 bases identical to TRBD1. CDR3 size: 12 residues. J was trimmed by 11 bases and V by 0 bases; bases with no gene match: 4. The germline V gene has CDR1 SGHDT and CDR2 YYEEEE. The CDR3 DNA is TGTGCCAGCAGCTTGGTGCAGGGGGAGGCTTTCTTT. It translates to CASSLVQGEAFF.

This sequence joins TRBV7-9 and TRBJ1-4; D is ambiguous. V was pared by 5 bases and J by 0 bases, with 10 bases between. CDR1 is SEHNR and CDR2 is FQNEAQ in the germline V gene (reference sequence). The CDR3 is 15 residues long. The CDR3 nucleotides are TGTGCCAGCAGCCCGTGGGGAGCAACTAATGAAAAACTGTTTTTT. Translation: CASSPWGATNEKLFF.

V is TRBV27 and J is TRBJ1-3; possible D gene TRBD1, 6 bases. Trimming pared 4 bases from V and 0 bases from J, leaving 13 bases between. The CDR3 totals 16 residues. Germline CDR1 and CDR2: MNHEY and SMNVEV (reference sequence). The CDR3 DNA reads TGTGCCAGCAGTTCACAGGGCTTTAGCTCTGGAAACACCATATATTTT. This encodes CASSSQGFSSGNTIYF.

The chain recombines TRBV6-5 with TRBJ1-1; D might be TRBD1 (6 bases). Germline V gives CDR1 MNHEY, CDR2 SVGAGI. V was clipped by 4 bases and J by 1 base, with 13 bases between them. The CDR3 loop spans 15 amino acids. In DNA, the CDR3 is TGTGCCAGCAGTTCCTCTGGGACACCGAACACTGAAGCTTTCTTT. Encoded protein: CASSSSGTPNTEAFF.